This entry lists 14 T cell receptor beta chains sequenced from one sample in a study of identical twins. TCRdb called the 5' RACE reads again in MiXCR, with one record for every CDR3 protein. The data hold a few hundred thousand distinct CDR3 sequences, with more than 9% observed a single time. This same sample was also taken into another study, of yellow fever vaccine responses in identical twins.

Input material: PBMCs. The receptors stem from a woman in her late teens or twenties in good health.

This chain joins TRBV20-1 and TRBJ1-2, with D perhaps TRBD1 (6 bases). The length of the CDR3 is 12 residues. V lost 3 bases and J lost 1, with 6 bases in between. In germline, CDR1 is DFQATT, CDR2 SNEGSKA (reference sequence). In DNA, the CDR3 is TGCAGTGCTAGGGGACATAACTATGGCTACACCTTC. This encodes CSARGHNYGYTF.

The table lists this clonotype with many counts. The CDR3 nucleotides are TGTGCCAGCAGTTTAACCGGGAACTCTGGAAACACCATATATTTT. This gives the protein CASSLTGNSGNTIYF. The chain links TRBV12-3 or TRBV12-4 to TRBJ1-3; no clear D gene. The CDR3 covers 15 residues. V lost 2 bases and J 0 bases, leaving 8 bases between the germline ends.

The rearrangement joins TRBV7-9 to TRBJ2-7; no definite D call. CDR1 is SEHNR, CDR2 FQNEAQ, per germline (reference sequence). The CDR3 is 13 residues long. The V end lost 6 bases, the J end lost 1 base, and 10 bases lay between the germline ends. The CDR3 region is CASRLDPSYEQYF. The CDR3 bases are TGTGCCAGCAGGCTGGATCCGTCCTACGAGCAGTACTTC.

This clonotype appeared many times. The chain has TRBV27 and TRBJ2-7, with TRBD1 as a possible D gene (5 bases). Germline V gives CDR1 MNHEY, CDR2 SMNVEV (reference sequence). The V gene lost 7 bases and the J gene lost 0 bases, with 13 bases spanning the gap. The CDR3 extends over 14 amino acids. The CDR3 loop reads CASKSKDISYEQYF. CDR3 coding DNA: TGTGCCAGCAAGAGCAAGGACATCTCCTACGAGCAGTACTTC.

This clonotype was seen many times. This chain connects TRBV5-5 to TRBJ2-1; TRBD2 agrees at 13 bases. The CDR3 extends over 16 amino acids. Per the germline V gene, CDR1 is SGHKS and CDR2 is YYEKEE (reference sequence). V lost 0 bases, J lost 7 bases, and 4 bases stayed unmatched. The DNA for the CDR3 is TGTGCCAGCAGCTTGGGACTAGCGGGAGGTTGGAATGAGCAGTTCTTC. Protein sequence: CASSLGLAGGWNEQFF.

The rearrangement links TRBV11-1 to TRBJ2-1; TRBD2 aligns across 14 bases. This CDR3 comprises 19 residues. CDR1 and CDR2 from the germline V gene are SGHAT and FQDESV (reference sequence). Losses at the gene ends were 4 bases for V and 8 bases for J; bases not matched to a gene: 16. The CDR3 reads CASSSTRPGTSGSLHEQFF. The CDR3 DNA reads as TGTGCCAGCAGCTCGACTAGACCCGGGACTAGCGGGAGTTTACATGAGCAGTTCTTC.

This clonotype was observed at least ten times. The gene calls are TRBV2 and TRBJ2-7, with a possible D match to TRBD2 (6 bases). Trimming removed 2 bases from V and 4 bases from J, with 12 bases in between. This CDR3 is 14 amino acids long. Germline assignment: CDR1 SNHLY and CDR2 FYNNEI. CDR3 amino acids: CASSEMPAGYEQYF. CDR3 in DNA: TGTGCCAGCAGTGAAATGCCCGCGGGGTACGAGCAGTACTTC. The whole variable domain, remainder taken from reference TRBV2 and TRBJ2-7, is EPEVTQTPSHQVTQMGQEVILRCVPISNHLYFYWYRQILGQKVEFLVSFYNNEISEKSEIFDDQFSVERPDGSNFTLKIRSTKLEDSAMYFCASSEMPAGYEQYFGPGTRLTVT.

This clonotype has a handful of counts. CDR3 DNA sequence: TGTGCCATCAGTGAGTCGGACAGGGGGCAAGGCTACACCTTC. It codes for CAISESDRGQGYTF. The rearrangement joins TRBV10-3 to TRBJ1-2; the match to TRBD1 covers 11 bases. There are 14 residues in the CDR3. In germline, CDR1 is ENHRY, CDR2 SYGVKD. Losses at the gene ends were 0 bases for V and 8 bases for J; bases not matched to a gene: 2.

This clonotype turned up a few times. The chain employs TRBV5-4 and TRBJ2-2; D remains ambiguous. V dropped 2 bases and J dropped 6 bases, with 8 bases sitting between them. The germline V gene encodes CDR1 SGHNT and CDR2 YYREEE (reference sequence). CDR3 size: 13 residues. The CDR3 DNA reads as TGTGCCAGCAGCTTTGAGGTTTCCGGGGAGCTGTTTTTT. It is translated as CASSFEVSGELFF.

The chain carries TRBV27 and TRBJ2-2, with D unresolved. CDR3 length: 16 residues. Germline V gene sequence: CDR1 MNHEY, CDR2 SMNVEV (reference sequence). V lost 0 bases and J 3 bases, leaving 11 bases between the germline ends. CDR3 in DNA: TGTGCCAGCAGTTTATCGACGCCTCAATACACCGGGGAGCTGTTTTTT. Translated, it gives CASSLSTPQYTGELFF.

V gene TRBV15 combines with J gene TRBJ2-1; D is unclear. Trimming left V 7 bases short and J 1 base short, with 14 bases between. The germline CDR1 and CDR2 sequences are LNHNV and YYDKDF (reference sequence). The length of the CDR3 is 15 residues. CDR3 nucleotides: TGTGCCACCACCCCAGGTCTAAGGTCCTACAATGAGCAGTTCTTC. Residues: CATTPGLRSYNEQFF.

This clonotype was seen more than once but under ten times. The chain uses TRBV7-6 and TRBJ2-1, with D unresolved. Trimming removed 2 bases at V and 5 bases at J, with 31 bases between. Germline V gene sequence: CDR1 SGHVS, CDR2 FNYEAQ. The CDR3 sequence is 21 residues long. As DNA, the CDR3 is TGTGCCAGCAGCTTAACAAGAGAACAATTTGGTTTCCCCCGAAACGACAATGAGCAGTTCTTC. Translated, it gives CASSLTREQFGFPRNDNEQFF.

The chain has TRBV11-3 and TRBJ2-1; D remains unclear. The V gene's germline CDR1 is SGHNT and CDR2 YENEEA. V was shortened by 10 bases and J by 10 bases, with 14 bases between the two germline ends. This CDR3 is built from 11 residues. The chain's CDR3 is CAIPNHWEQFF. CDR3 bases: TGTGCCATCCCGAATCATTGGGAGCAGTTCTTC. Using reference TRBV11-3 and TRBJ2-1 for the parts outside the CDR3, the full variable domain is EAGVVQSPRYKIIEKKQPVAFWCNPISGHNTLYWYLQNLGQGPELLIRYENEEAVDDSQLPKDRFSAERLKGVDSTLKIQPAELGDSAVYLCAIPNHWEQFFGPGTRLTVL.

The V and J genes are TRBV29-1 and TRBJ2-1; the D call may be TRBD1 or TRBD2 (5 bases each). Germline CDR1 and CDR2: SQVTM and ANQGSEA. The CDR3 runs to 15 residues. The germline V and J ends were trimmed by 3 bases and 5 bases, with 17 bases remaining between them. CDR3 DNA sequence: TGCAGCGTTGAGCCGGGACGCAGGATAGACAATGAGCAGTTCTTC. The encoded protein is CSVEPGRRIDNEQFF.